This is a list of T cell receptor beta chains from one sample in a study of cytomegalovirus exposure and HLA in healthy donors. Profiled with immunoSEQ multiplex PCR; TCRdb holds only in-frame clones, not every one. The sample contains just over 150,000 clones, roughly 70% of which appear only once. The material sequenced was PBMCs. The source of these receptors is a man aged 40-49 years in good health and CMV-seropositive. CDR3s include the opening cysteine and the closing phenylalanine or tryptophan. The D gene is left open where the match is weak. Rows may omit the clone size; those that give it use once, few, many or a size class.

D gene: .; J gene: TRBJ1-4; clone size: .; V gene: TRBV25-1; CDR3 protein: CASSGDSWVKLFF; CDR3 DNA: TGTGCCAGCAGTGGCGACAGTTGGGTAAAACTGTTTTTT
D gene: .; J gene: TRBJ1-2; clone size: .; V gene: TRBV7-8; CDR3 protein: CASSPTEPIMGGYTF; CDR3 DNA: TGTGCCAGCAGCCCGACAGAGCCCATTATGGGTGGCTACACCTTC
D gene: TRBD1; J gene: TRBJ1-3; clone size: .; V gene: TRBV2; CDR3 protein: CASRTGIFSGNTIYF; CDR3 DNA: TGTGCCAGCAGGACAGGGATATTCTCTGGAAACACCATATATTTT
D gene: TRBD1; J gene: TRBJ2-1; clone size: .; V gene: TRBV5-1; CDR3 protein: CASSHRTGLAPYNEQFF; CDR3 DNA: TGCGCCAGCAGCCACCGGACAGGCCTCGCTCCCTACAATGAGCAGTTCTTC
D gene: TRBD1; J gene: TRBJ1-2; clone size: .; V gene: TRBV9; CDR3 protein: CASSSDRGNYGYTF; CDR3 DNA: TGTGCCAGCAGCTCTGACAGGGGCAACTATGGCTACACCTTC
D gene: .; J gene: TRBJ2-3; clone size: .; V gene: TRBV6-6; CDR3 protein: CASSYKGGWSDTQYF; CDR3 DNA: TGTGCCAGCAGTTATAAAGGGGGTTGGTCAGATACGCAGTATTTT
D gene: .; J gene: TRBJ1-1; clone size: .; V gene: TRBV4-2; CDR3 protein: CASSQQKDSHNTEAFF; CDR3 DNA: TGTGCCAGCAGCCAGCAAAAGGACAGCCACAACACTGAAGCTTTCTTT
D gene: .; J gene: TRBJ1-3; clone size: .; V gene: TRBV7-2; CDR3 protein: CASSHLREAGNTIYF; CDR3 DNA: TGTGCCAGCAGCCATCTTAGGGAGGCTGGAAACACCATATATTTT
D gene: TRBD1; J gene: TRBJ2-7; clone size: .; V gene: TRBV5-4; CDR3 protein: CASNPIPGQGASEQYF; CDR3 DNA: TGTGCCAGCAACCCCATCCCGGGACAGGGGGCGAGCGAGCAGTATTTC
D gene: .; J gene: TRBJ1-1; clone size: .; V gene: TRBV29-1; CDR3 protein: CSTGGTWGTEAFF; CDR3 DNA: TGCAGTACCGGGGGGACCTGGGGGACTGAAGCTTTCTTT
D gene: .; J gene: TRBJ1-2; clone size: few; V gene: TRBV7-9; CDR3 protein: CSSSLQVTGSRSYGYTF; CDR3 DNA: TGTTCCAGCAGCTTACAAGTAACAGGGTCCCGGTCCTATGGCTACACCTTC
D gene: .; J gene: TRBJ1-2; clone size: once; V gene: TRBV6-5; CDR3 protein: CASSYSTGKYGYTF; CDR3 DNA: TGTGCCAGCAGTTACTCGACAGGAAAGTATGGCTACACCTTC
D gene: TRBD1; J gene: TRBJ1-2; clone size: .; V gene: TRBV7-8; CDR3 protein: CASSLGQGADYGYTF; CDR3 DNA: TGTGCCAGCAGCTTAGGACAGGGGGCGGACTATGGCTACACCTTC
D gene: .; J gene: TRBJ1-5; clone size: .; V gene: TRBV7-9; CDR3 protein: CASSQERGQPQHF; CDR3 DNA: TGTGCCAGCAGCCAAGAGCGCGGCCAGCCCCAGCATTTT
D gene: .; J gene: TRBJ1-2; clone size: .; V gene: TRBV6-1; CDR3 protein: CASSEAYRRIYGYTF; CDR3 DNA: TGTGCCAGCAGTGAAGCGTACAGGCGGATCTATGGCTACACCTTC
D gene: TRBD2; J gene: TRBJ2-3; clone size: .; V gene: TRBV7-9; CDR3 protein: CASSAVGGTSTDTQYF; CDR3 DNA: TGTGCCAGCAGCGCCGTCGGGGGGACTAGCACAGATACGCAGTATTTT
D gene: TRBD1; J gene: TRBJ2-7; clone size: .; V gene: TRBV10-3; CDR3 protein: CAISETGGEQYF; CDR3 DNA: TGTGCCATCAGTGAGACAGGGGGCGAGCAGTACTTC
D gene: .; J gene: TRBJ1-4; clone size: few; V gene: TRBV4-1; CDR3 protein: CASSQDRSGLSEKLFF; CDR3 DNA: TGCGCCAGCAGCCAAGACAGGAGCGGATTGAGTGAAAAACTGTTTTTT
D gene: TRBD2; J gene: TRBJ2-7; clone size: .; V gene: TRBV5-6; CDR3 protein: CASSLGAGGSSYEQYF; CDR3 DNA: TGTGCCAGCAGCTTGGGGGCGGGAGGGAGCTCCTACGAGCAGTACTTC
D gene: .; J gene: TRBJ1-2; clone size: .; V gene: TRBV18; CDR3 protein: CASSPGTLGYTF; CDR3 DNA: TGTGCCAGCTCACCAGGGACACTGGGCTACACCTTC
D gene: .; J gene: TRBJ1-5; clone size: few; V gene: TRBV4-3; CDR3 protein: CASSQVGGQPQHF; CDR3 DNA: TGCGCCAGCAGCCAAGTCGGGGGTCAGCCCCAGCATTTT
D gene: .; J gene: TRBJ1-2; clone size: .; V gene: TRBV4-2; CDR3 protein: CASSQTPGFNYGYTF; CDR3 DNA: TGTGCCAGCAGCCAAACCCCAGGGTTCAACTATGGCTACACCTTC
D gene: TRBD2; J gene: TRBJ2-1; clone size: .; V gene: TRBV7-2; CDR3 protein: CASSLEVRRGGNNEQFF; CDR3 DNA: TGTGCCAGCAGCTTAGAGGTTAGGCGGGGGGGAAACAATGAGCAGTTCTTC
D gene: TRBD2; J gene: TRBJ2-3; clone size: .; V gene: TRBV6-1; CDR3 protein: CASSGTSGGISDTQYF; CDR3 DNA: TGTGCCAGCAGTGGCACTAGCGGGGGGATATCAGATACGCAGTATTTT
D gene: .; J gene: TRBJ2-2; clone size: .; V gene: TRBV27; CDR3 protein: CASSSLRSGPNTGELFF; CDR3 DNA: TGTGCCAGCAGTTCCCTCCGAAGCGGTCCGAACACCGGGGAGCTGTTTTTT
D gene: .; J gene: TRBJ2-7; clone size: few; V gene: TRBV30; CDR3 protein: CAWSWGGDEQYF; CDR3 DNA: TGTGCCTGGAGTTGGGGGGGCGACGAGCAGTACTTC
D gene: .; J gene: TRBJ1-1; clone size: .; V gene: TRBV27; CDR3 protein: CASSLGGAAFF; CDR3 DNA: TGTGCCAGCAGTTTGGGGGGGGCTGCTTTCTTT
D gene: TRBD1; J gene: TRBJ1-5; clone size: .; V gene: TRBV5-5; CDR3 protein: CASSLAGTGGWGPQHF; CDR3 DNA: TGTGCCAGCAGCTTGGCCGGGACAGGGGGCTGGGGGCCCCAGCATTTT
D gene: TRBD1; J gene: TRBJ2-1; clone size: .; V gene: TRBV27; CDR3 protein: CASSYSDGTVFSYNEQFF; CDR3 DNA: TGTGCCAGCAGTTACTCTGACGGGACAGTTTTCTCCTACAATGAGCAGTTCTTC
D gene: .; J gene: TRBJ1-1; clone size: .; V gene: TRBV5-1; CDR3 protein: CASSPDINTEAFF; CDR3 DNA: TGCGCCAGCAGCCCGGACATTAACACTGAAGCTTTCTTT
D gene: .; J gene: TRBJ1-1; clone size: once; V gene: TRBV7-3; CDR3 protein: CASCQGMNTEAFF; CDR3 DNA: TGTGCCAGCTGCCAGGGGATGAACACTGAAGCTTTCTTT
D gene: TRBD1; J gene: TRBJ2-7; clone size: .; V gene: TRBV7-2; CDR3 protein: CASGGQGDSEQYF; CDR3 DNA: TGTGCCAGCGGGGGACAGGGTGATTCCGAGCAGTACTTC
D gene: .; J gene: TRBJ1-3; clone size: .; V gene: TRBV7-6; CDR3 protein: CASSFGQWGSGNTIYF; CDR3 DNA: TGTGCCAGCAGCTTTGGACAGTGGGGCTCTGGAAACACCATATATTTT
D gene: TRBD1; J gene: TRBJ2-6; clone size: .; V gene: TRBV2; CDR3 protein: CASSPGTGISGANVLTF; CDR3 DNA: TGTGCCAGCAGCCCCGGGACAGGGATCTCTGGGGCCAACGTCCTGACTTTC
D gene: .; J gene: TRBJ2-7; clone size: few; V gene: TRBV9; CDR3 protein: CASSPEGVSYEQYF; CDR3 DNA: TGTGCCAGCAGCCCCGAGGGGGTCTCCTACGAGCAGTACTTC
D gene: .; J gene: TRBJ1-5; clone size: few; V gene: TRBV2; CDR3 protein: CASSELGWREGQPQHF; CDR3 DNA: TGTGCCAGCAGTGAACTAGGTTGGAGGGAAGGTCAGCCCCAGCATTTT
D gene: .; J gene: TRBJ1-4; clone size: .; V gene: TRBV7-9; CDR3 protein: CASSRTDEKLFF; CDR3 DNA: TGTGCCAGCAGCCGGACTGACGAAAAACTGTTTTTT
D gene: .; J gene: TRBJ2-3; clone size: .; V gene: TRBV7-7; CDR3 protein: CASSLGASPDTQYF; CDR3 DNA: TGTGCTAGCAGCTTAGGGGCTAGCCCAGATACGCAGTATTTT
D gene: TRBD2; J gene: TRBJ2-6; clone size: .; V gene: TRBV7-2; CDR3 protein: CASSGGGERANVLTF; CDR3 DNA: TGTGCCAGCAGCGGGGGAGGGGAGAGGGCCAACGTCCTGACTTTC
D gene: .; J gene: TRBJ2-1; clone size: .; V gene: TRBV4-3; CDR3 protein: CASSQLGGQPGAQFF; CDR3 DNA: TGCGCCAGCAGCCAACTCGGAGGACAGCCCGGGGCGCAGTTCTTC
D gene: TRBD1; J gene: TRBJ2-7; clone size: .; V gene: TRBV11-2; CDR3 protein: CASSLGTGGYEQYF; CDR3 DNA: TGTGCCAGCAGCCTGGGGACAGGAGGGTACGAGCAGTACTTC
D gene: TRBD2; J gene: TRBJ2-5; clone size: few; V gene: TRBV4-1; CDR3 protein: CASSQEGAGGPETQYF; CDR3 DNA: TGCGCCAGCAGCCAAGAGGGAGCGGGGGGGCCAGAGACCCAGTACTTC
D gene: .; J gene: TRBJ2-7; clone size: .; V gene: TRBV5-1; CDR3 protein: CASSSREASLEQYF; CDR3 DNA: TGCGCCAGCAGCTCCAGGGAGGCATCTCTCGAGCAGTACTTC
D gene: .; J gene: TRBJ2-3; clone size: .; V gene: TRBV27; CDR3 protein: CASRGTSTDTQYF; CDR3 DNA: TGTGCCAGCAGGGGCACTAGCACAGATACGCAGTATTTT
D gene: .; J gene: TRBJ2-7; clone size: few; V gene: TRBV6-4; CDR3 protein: CASRRPEGADGEQYF; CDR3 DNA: TGTGCCAGCAGACGCCCGGAGGGGGCTGATGGCGAGCAGTACTTC
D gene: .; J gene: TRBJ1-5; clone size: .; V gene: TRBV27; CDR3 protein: CASSTLQASNQPQHF; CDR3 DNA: TGTGCCAGCAGTACTTTACAGGCTAGCAATCAGCCCCAGCATTTT
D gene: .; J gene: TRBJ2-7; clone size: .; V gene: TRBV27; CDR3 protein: CASSPGYEQYF; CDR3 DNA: TGTGCCAGCAGTCCCGGGTACGAGCAGTACTTC
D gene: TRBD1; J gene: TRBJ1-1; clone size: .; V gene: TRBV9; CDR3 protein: CASSSPRDRETEAFF; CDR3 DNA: TGTGCCAGCAGCTCCCCCCGGGACAGGGAGACTGAAGCTTTCTTT
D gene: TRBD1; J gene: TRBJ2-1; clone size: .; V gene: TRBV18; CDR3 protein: CASSGDREGEQFF; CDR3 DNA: TGTGCCAGCTCAGGGGACAGGGAGGGTGAGCAGTTCTTC
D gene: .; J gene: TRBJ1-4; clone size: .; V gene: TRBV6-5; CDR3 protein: CASSYSIRNEKLFF; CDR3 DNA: TGTGCCAGCAGTTACTCGATCAGGAATGAAAAACTGTTTTTT
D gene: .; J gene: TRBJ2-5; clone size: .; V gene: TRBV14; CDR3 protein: CASSQVLGASKEETQYF; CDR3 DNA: TGTGCCAGCAGCCAAGTTTTGGGGGCTAGCAAAGAAGAGACCCAGTACTTC
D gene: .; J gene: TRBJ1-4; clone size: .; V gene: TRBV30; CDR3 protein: CAWSGREMFGNEKLFF; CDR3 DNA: TGTGCCTGGAGTGGAAGGGAGATGTTTGGAAATGAAAAACTGTTTTTT
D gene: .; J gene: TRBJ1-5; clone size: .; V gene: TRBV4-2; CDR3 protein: CASSQDSESGNQPQHF; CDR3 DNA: TGTGCCAGCAGCCAAGATAGTGAGTCGGGCAATCAGCCCCAGCATTTT
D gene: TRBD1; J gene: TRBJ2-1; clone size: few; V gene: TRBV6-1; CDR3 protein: CASSRDRGNEQFF; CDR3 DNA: TGTGCCAGCAGCCGCGACAGGGGCAATGAGCAGTTCTTC
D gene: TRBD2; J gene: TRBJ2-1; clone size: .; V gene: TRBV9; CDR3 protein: CASSVGAGYNEQFF; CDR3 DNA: TGTGCCAGCAGCGTAGGAGCGGGGTACAATGAGCAGTTCTTC
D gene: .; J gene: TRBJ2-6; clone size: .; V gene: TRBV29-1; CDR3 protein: CSAILTVSSGANVLTF; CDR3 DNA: TGCAGCGCTATCCTGACAGTCTCCTCTGGGGCCAACGTCCTGACTTTC
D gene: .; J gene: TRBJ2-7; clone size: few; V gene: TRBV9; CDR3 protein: CASSEQGARSHEQYF; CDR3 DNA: TGTGCCAGCAGCGAACAGGGCGCGCGGTCCCACGAGCAGTACTTC
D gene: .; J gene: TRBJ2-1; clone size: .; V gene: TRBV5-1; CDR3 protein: CASSLQQGSHNEQFF; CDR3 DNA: TGCGCCAGCAGCTTGCAACAGGGATCCCACAATGAGCAGTTCTTC
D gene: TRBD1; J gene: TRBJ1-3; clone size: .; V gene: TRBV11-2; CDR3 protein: CASSLWGQGFSGNTIYF; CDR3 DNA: TGTGCCAGCAGCCTGTGGGGACAGGGTTTCTCTGGAAACACCATATATTTT